This section outlines one T cell receptor (beta chain) sequence together with its context. The data were obtained in a study of human T cells and chemical hapten exposure. TCRdb reprocessed the RACE reads via MiXCR and lists one record per CDR3 protein. The sample has approximately 50,000 distinct CDR3 sequences; 9.9% are singletons. Regarding time point: patch test 3, about 24 weeks after DPC sensitization. Treatment in this sample: therapeutic diphenylcyclopropenone sensitization with weekly scalp DPC. In germline, CDR1 is MNHEY, CDR2 SVGAGI. The CDR3 spans 13 residues. Trimming stripped 5 bases from V and 1 base from J, with 8 bases between.

The sample was whole blood, taken in connection with sensitization to the hapten diphenylcyclopropenone (DPC). The TCR comes from a woman aged 40 to 49 with alopecia areata. Some clones in this sample may be carry-over from other donors' samples. The J gene is TRBJ1-1, the V gene TRBV6-5, with a possible D match to TRBD1 (5 bases). This CDR3 is CASSTGGNTEAFF. For the CDR3, the DNA is TGTGCCAGCAGTACAGGTGGGAACACTGAAGCTTTCTTT.